This TCR beta chain was captured by sequencing in a study of cytomegalovirus exposure and HLA in healthy donors. Study-wide findings and caveats: Common viral pathogens (according to a later analysis) appeared linked to several of the most significant clusters. CMV serostatus alone was available as immune exposure information.

The PCR had 60 Vbeta and 13 Jbeta primers. The protocol was immunoSEQ multiplex PCR, while the TCRdb copy is restricted to in-frame clones and leaves out a portion. The table shows about 130,000 clones, with 70% to 75% occurring only once. The germline CDR1 and CDR2 sequences are SGHTA and FQGNSA. The CDR3 consists of 16 residues. A word on this clone: The antigen remains unidentified.

This clonotype was sampled from a male donor in good health and CMV-seronegative. The J gene is TRBJ2-5, the V gene TRBV7-2; TRBD2 matches at 10 bases. The end of the DNA is better explained by TRBJ2-7, so the J call may be wrong. The sequenced sample consisted of PBMCs. This CDR3 is CASSFSTSGVFYEQYF. CDR3 nucleotide sequence: TGTGCCAGCAGCTTCTCTACTAGCGGGGTTTTCTACGAGCAGTACTTC.